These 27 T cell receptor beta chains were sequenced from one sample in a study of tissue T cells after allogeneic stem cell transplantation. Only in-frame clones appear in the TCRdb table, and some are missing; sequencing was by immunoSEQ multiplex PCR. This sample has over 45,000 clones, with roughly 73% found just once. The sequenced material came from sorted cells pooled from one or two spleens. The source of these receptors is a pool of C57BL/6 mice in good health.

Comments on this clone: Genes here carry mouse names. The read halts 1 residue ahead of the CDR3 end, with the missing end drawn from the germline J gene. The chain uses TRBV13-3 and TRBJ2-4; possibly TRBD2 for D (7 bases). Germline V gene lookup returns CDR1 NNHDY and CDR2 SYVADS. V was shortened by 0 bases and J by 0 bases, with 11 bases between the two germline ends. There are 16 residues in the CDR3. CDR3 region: CASSDALGASQNTLYF. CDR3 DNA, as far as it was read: TGTGCCAGCAGTGATGCCCTGGGGGCCAGTCAAAACACCTTGTAC.

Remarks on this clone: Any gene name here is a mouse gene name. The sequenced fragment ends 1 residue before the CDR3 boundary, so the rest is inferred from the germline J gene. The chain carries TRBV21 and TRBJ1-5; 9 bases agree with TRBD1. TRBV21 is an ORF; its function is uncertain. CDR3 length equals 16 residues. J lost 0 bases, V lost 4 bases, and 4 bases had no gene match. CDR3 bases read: TGTGCTAGCAGTCGGGGACAGGGCTATAACAACCAGGCTCCGCTT. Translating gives CASSRGQGYNNQAPL. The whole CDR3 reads CASSRGQGYNNQAPLF.

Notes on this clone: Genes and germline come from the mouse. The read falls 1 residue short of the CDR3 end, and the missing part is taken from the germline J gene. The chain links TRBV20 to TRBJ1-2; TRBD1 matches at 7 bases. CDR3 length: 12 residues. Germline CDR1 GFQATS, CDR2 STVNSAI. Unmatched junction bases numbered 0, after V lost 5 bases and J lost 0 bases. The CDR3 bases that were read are TGTGGTGCTGGGACAGCAAACTCCGACTACACC. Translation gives CGAGTANSDYT. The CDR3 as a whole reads CGAGTANSDYTF. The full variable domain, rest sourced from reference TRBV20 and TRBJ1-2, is GALVYQYPRRTICKSGTSMRMECQAVGFQATSVAWYRQSPQKTFELIALSTVNSAIKYEQNFTQEKFPISHPNLSFSSMTVLNAYLEDRGLYLCGAGTANSDYTFGSGTRLLVI.

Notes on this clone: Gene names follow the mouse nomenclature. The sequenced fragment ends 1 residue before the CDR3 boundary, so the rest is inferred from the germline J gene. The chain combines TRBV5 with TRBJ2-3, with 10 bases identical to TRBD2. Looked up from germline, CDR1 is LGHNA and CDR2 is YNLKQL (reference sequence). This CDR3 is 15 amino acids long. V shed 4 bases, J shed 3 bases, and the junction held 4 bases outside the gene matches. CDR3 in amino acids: CASSPRDWGAETLYF. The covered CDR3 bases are TGTGCCAGCAGCCCCCGGGACTGGGGCGCAGAAACGCTGTAT.

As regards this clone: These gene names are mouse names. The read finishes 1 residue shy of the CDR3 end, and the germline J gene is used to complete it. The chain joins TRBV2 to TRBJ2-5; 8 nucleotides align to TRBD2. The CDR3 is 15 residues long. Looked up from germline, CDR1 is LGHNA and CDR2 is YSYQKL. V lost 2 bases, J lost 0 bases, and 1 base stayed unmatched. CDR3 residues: CASSQTGGNQDTQYF. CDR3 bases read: TGTGCCAGCAGCCAAACTGGGGGTAACCAAGACACCCAGTAC.

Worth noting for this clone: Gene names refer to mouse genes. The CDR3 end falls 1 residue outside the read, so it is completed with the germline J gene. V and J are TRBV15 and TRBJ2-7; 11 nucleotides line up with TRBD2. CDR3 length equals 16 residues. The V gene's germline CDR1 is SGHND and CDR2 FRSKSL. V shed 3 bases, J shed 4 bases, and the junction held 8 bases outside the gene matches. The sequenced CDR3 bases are TGTGCCAGCAGTTTGCATCCGGGACTGGGGGCTTATGAACAGTAC. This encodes CASSLHPGLGAYEQY. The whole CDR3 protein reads CASSLHPGLGAYEQYF.

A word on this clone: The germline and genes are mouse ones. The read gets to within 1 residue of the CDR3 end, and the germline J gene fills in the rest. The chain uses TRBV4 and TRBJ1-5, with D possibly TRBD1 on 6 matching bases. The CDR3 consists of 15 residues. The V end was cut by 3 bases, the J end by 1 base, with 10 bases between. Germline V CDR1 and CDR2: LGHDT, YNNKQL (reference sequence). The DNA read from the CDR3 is TGTGCCAGCAGCTATCCCGGGACAAACAACCAGGCTCCGCTT. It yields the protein CASSYPGTNNQAPL. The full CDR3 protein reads CASSYPGTNNQAPLF.

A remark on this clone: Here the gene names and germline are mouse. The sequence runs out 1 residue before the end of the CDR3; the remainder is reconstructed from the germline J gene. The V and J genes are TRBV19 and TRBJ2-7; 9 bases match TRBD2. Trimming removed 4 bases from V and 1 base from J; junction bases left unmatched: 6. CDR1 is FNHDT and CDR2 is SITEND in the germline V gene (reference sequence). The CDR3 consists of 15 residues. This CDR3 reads CASSPLGGLSYEQYF. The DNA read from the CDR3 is TGTGCCAGCAGTCCACTGGGGGGCCTTTCCTATGAACAGTAC.

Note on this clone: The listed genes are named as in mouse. CDR3 sequence: CASSLSRTVSNERLFF. The sequenced part of the CDR3 DNA is TGTGCCAGCAGCCTTTCCCGGACAGTTTCCAACGAAAGATTATTT. The V call is TRBV2, the J call TRBJ1-4, with D perhaps matching TRBD1 (6 bases). The CDR3 extends 1 residue past the end of the read, so its final part is completed from the germline J gene. The V and J ends lost 4 bases and 0 bases respectively, with 12 bases between them. This CDR3 region has 16 residues. Germline CDR1 reads LGHNA; CDR2 reads YSYQKL.

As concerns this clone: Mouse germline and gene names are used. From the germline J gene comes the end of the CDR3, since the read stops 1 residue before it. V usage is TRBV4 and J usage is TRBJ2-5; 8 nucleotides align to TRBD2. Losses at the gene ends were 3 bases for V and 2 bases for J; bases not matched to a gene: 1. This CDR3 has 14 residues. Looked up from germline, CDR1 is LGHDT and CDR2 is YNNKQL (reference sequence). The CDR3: CASSYGGGQDTQYF. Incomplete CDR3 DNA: TGTGCCAGCAGCTATGGGGGGGGCCAAGACACCCAGTAC.

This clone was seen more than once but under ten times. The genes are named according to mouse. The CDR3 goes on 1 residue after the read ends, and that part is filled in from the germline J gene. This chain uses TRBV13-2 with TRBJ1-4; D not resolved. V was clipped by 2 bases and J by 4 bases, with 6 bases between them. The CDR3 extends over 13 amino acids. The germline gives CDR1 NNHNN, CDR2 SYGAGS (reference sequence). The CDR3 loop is CASGDNSNERLFF. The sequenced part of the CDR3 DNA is TGTGCCAGCGGTGACAACAGCAACGAAAGATTATTT.

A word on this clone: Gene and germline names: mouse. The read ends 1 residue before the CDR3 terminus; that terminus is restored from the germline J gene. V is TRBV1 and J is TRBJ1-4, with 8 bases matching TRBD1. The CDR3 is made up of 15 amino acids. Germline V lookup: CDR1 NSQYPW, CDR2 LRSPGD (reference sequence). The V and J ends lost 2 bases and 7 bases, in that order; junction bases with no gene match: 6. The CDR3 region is CTCSASGGAGERLFF. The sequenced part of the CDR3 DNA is TGCACCTGCAGTGCATCAGGGGGCGCGGGCGAAAGATTATTT.

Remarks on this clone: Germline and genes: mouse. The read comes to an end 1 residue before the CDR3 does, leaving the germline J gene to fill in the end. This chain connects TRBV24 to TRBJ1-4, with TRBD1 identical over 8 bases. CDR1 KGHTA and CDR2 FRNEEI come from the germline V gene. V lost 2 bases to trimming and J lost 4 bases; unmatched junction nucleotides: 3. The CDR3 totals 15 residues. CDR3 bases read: TGTGCCAGCAGTCTGCCAGGGGGCTTCAACGAAAGATTATTT. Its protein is CASSLPGGFNERLF. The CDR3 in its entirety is CASSLPGGFNERLFF.

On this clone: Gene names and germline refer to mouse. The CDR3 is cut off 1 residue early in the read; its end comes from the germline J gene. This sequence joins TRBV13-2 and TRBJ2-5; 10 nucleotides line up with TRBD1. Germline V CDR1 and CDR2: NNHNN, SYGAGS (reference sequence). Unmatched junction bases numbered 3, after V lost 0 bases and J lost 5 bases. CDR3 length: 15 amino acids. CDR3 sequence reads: CASGDVRDRGDTQYF. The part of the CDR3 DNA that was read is TGTGCCAGCGGTGATGTCCGGGACAGGGGAGACACCCAGTAC.

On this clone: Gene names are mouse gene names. This CDR3 reads CASSRDPFSQNTLYF. The sequenced CDR3 bases are TGTGCTAGCAGTAGAGATCCCTTTAGTCAAAACACCTTGTAC. The chain couples TRBV17 to TRBJ2-4; no firm D call. The read falls 1 residue short of the CDR3 end, and the missing part is taken from the germline J gene. The germline CDR1 and CDR2 sequences are MNHDT and YYDKIL. CDR3 length: 15 residues. V lost 0 bases, J lost 0 bases, and 7 bases lay in between. The full variable domain, rest sourced from reference TRBV17 and TRBJ2-4, is DTTVKQNPRYKLARVGKPVNLICSQTMNHDTMYWYQKKPNQAPKLLLFYYDKILNREADTFEKFQSSRPNNSFCSLYIGSAGLEYSAMYLCASSRDPFSQNTLYFGAGTRLSVL.

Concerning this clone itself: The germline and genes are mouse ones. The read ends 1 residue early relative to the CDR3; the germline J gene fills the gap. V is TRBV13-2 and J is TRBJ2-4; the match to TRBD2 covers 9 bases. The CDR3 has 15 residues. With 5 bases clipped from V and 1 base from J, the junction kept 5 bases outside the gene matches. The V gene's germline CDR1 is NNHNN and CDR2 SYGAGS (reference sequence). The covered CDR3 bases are TGTGCCAGCGGGGACTGGGGACGGGGTCAAAACACCTTGTAC. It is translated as CASGDWGRGQNTLY. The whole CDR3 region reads CASGDWGRGQNTLYF.

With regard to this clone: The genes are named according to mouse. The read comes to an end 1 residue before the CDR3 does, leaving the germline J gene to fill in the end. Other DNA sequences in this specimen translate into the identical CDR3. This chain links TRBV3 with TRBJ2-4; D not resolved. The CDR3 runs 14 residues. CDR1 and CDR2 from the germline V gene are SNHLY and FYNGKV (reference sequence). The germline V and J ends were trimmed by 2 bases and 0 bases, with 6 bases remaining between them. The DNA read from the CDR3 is TGTGCCAGCAGCTTAACGGGGAGTCAAAACACCTTGTAC. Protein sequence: CASSLTGSQNTLY. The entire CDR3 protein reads CASSLTGSQNTLYF. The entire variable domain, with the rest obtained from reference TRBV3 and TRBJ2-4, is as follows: GPKVLQIPSHQIIDMGQMVTLNCDPVSNHLYFYWYKQILGQQMEFLVNFYNGKVMEKSKLFKDQFSVERPDGSYFTLKIQPTALEDSAVYFCASSLTGSQNTLYFGAGTRLSVL.

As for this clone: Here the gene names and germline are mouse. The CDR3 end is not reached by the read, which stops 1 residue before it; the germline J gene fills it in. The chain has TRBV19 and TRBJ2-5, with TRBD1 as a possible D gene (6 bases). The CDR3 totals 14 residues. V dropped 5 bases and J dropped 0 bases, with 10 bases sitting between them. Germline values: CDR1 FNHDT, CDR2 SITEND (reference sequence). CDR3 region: CASRPDRNQDTQYF. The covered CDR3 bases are TGTGCCAGCAGACCCGACAGGAACCAAGACACCCAGTAC.

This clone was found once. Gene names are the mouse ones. The CDR3 is CASSQMGQGYAEQFF. The sequenced part of the CDR3 DNA is TGTGCCAGCAGCCAAATGGGACAGGGGTATGCTGAGCAGTTC. The V call is TRBV2, the J call TRBJ2-1; 10 nucleotides line up with TRBD1. Read data end 1 residue before the CDR3 end; the end is taken from the germline J gene. The CDR3 covers 15 residues. Germline-derived CDR1 and CDR2 are LGHNA and YSYQKL. With 2 bases clipped from V and 4 bases from J, the junction kept 2 bases outside the gene matches.

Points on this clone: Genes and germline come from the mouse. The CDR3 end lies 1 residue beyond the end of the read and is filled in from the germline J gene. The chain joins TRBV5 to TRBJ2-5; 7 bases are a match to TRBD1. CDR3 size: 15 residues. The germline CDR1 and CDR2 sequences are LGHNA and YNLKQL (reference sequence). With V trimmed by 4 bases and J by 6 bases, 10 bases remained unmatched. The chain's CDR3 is CASSPSTGKLDTQYF. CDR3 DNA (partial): TGTGCCAGCAGCCCCTCGACAGGGAAGTTGGACACCCAGTAC.

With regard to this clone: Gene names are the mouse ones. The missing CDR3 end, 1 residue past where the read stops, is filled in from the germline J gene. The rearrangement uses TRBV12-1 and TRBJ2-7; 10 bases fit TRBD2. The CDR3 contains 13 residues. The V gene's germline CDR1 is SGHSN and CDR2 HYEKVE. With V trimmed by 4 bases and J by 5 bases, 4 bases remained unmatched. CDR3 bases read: TGTGCCAGCTCACTTACTGGGGGGGATGAACAGTAC. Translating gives CASSLTGGDEQY. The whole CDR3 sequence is CASSLTGGDEQYF.

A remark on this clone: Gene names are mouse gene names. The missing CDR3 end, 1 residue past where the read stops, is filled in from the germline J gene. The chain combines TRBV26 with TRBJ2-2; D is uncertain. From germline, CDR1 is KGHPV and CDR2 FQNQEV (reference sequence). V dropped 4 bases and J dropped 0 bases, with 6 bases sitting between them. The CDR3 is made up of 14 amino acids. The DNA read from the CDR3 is TGTGCCAGCAGTCCGACACCAAACACCGGGCAGCTCTAC. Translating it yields CASSPTPNTGQLY. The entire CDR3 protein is CASSPTPNTGQLYF.

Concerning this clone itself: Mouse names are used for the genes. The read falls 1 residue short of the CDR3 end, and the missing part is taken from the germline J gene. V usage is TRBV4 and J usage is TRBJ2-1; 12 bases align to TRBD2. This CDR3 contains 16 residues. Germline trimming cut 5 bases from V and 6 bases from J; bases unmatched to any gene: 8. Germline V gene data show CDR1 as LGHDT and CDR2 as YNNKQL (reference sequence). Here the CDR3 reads CASSADWGGFRAEQFF. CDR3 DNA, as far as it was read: TGTGCCAGCAGCGCGGACTGGGGGGGATTTCGTGCTGAGCAGTTC.

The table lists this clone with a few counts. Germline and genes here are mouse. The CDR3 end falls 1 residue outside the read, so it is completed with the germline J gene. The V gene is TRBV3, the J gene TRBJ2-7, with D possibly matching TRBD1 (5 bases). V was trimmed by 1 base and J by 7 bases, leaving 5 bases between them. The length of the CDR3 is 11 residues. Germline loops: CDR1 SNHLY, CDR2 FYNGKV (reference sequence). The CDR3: CASSLEGEQYF. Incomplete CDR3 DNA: TGTGCCAGCAGCTTAGAGGGGGAACAGTAC.

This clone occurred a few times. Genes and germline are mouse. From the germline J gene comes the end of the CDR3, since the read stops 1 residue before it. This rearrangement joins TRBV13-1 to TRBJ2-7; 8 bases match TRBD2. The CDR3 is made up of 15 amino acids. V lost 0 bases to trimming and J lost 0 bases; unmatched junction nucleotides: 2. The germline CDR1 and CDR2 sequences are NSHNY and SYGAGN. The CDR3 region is CASSDGGGYSYEQYF. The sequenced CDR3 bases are TGTGCCAGCAGTGATGGGGGGGGCTACTCCTATGAACAGTAC.

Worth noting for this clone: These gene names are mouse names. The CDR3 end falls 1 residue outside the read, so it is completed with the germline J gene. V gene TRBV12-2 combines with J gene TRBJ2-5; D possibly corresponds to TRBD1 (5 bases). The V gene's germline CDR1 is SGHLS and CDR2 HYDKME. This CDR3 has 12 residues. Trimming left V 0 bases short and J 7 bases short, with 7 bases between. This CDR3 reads CASSLEGNTQYF. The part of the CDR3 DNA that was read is TGTGCCAGCTCTCTCGAGGGGAACACCCAGTAC.

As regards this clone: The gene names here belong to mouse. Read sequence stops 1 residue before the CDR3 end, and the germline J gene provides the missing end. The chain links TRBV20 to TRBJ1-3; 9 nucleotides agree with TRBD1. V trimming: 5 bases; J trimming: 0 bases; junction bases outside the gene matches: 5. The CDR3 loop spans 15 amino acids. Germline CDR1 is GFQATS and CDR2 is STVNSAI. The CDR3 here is CGAGTGLNSGNTLYF. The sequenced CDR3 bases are TGTGGTGCTGGGACAGGGCTTAATTCTGGAAATACGCTCTAT.